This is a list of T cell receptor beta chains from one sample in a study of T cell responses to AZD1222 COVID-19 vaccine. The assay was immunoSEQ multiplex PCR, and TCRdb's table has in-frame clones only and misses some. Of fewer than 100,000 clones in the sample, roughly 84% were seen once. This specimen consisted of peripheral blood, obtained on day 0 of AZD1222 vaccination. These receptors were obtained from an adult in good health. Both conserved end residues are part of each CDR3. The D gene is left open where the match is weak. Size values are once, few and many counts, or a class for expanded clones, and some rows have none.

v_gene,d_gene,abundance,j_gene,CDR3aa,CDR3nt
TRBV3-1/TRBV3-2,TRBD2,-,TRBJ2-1,CASSQGASGGSYNEQFF,TGTGCCAGCAGCCAAGGGGCTAGCGGAGGGAGCTACAATGAGCAGTTCTTC
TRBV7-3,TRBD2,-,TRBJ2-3,CASSSSGLRTDTQYF,TGTGCCAGCAGCTCCTCGGGACTACGGACAGATACGCAGTATTTT
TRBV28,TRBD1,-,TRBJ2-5,CASTGDRGQGQETQYF,TGTGCCAGCACCGGCGACAGGGGGCAGGGACAAGAGACCCAGTACTTC
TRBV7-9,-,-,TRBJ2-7,CATLGASYEQYF,TGTGCCACTCTTGGCGCCTCCTACGAGCAGTACTTC
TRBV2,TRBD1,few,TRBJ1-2,CASSPGYRGYGYTF,TGTGCCAGCAGCCCCGGGTACAGGGGCTATGGCTACACCTTC
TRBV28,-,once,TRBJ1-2,CASSLSGRGSYGYTF,TGTGCCAGCAGTTTATCGGGGCGCGGCTCCTATGGCTACACCTTC
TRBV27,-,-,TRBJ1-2,CASSSQANYGYTF,TGTGCCAGCAGTTCACAAGCTAACTATGGCTACACCTTC
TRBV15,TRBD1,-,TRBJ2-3,CATSRDRDRDVGDTQYF,TGTGCCACCAGCAGAGATCGGGACAGGGACGTGGGGGATACGCAGTATTTT
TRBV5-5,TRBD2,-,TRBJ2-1,CASSLALAGVGNEQFF,TGTGCCAGCAGCTTAGCGCTAGCGGGAGTTGGGAATGAGCAGTTCTTC
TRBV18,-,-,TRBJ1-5,CASSPGGEGNQPQHF,TGTGCCAGCTCACCAGGAGGGGAGGGGAATCAGCCCCAGCATTTT
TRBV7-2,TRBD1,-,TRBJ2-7,CASSLYRQGYEQYF,TGTGCCAGCAGCTTATACAGACAGGGCTACGAGCAGTACTTC
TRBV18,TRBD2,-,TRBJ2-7,CASSLGLAGASYEQYF,TGTGCCAGCTCACTGGGACTAGCGGGAGCGTCTTACGAGCAGTACTTC
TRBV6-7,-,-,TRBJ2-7,CATQSQLYEQYF,TGTGCCACCCAGTCGCAACTATACGAGCAGTACTTC
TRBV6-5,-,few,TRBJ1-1,CASSFSPGSSEAFF,TGTGCCAGCAGTTTTTCCCCAGGGAGTTCTGAAGCTTTCTTT
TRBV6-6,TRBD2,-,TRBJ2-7,CASRTSGGNYEQYF,TGTGCCAGCCGAACTAGCGGGGGGAACTACGAGCAGTACTTC
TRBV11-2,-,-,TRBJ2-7,CASSYRGGALSYEQYF,TGTGCCAGCAGCTACAGGGGGGGCGCTTTGTCCTACGAGCAGTACTTC
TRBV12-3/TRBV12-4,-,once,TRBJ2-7,CASTADRYEQYF,TGTGCCAGCACCGCAGACAGATACGAGCAGTACTTC
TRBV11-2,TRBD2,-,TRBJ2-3,CASSSPGLAGAAGDTQYF,TGTGCCAGCAGCTCCCCGGGACTAGCGGGGGCCGCCGGAGATACGCAGTATTTT
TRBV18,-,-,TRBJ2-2,CASSVQNTGELFF,TGTGCCAGCTCGGTACAGAACACCGGGGAGCTGTTTTTT
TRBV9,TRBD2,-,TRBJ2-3,CASSSPAGGTDTQYF,TGTGCCAGCAGCTCCCCAGCGGGAGGCACAGATACGCAGTATTTT
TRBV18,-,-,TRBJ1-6,CASSPRGTDNSPLHF,TGTGCCAGCTCACCACGGGGAACAGATAATTCACCCCTCCACTTT
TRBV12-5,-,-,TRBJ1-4,CASGLSVGREVEKLFF,TGTGCTAGTGGTCTATCGGTGGGCAGGGAAGTCGAAAAACTGTTTTTT
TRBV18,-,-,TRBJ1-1,CASSPQNRNTEAFF,TGTGCCAGCTCACCACAAAACAGGAACACTGAAGCTTTCTTT
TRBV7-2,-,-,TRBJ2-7,CASSQFRGSGSYEQYF,TGTGCCAGCAGCCAGTTTAGGGGTAGCGGCTCCTACGAGCAGTACTTC
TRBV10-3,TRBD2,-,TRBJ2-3,CAISDPGRAGRQDTQYF,TGTGCCATCAGTGACCCCGGACGAGCGGGGAGGCAGGATACGCAGTATTTT
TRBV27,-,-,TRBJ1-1,CASSLKGGFTEAFF,TGTGCCAGCAGTTTAAAGGGGGGGTTCACTGAAGCTTTCTTT
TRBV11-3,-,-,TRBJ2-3,CASSLVYTDTQYF,TGTGCCAGCAGCTTAGTATACACAGATACGCAGTATTTT
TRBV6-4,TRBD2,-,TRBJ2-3,CANRPGLARSTSTDTQYF,TGTGCCAACAGGCCGGGACTAGCGAGATCAACTAGCACAGATACGCAGTATTTT
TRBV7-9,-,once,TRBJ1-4,CASSPTGVVEKLFF,TGTGCCAGCAGCCCGACGGGTGTGGTTGAAAAACTGTTTTTT
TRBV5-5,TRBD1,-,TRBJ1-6,CASSLTGGYNSPLHF,TGTGCCAGCAGCTTGACAGGGGGCTATAATTCACCCCTCCACTTT
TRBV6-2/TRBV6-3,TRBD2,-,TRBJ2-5,CASSASGPWETQYF,TGTGCCAGCAGTGCTAGCGGGCCATGGGAGACCCAGTACTTC
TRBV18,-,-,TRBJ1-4,CASSAGRLNEKLFF,TGTGCCAGCTCGGCGGGGAGGCTGAATGAAAAACTGTTTTTT
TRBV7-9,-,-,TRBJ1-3,CASSLFSSGNTIYF,TGTGCCAGCAGCTTATTCTCCTCTGGAAACACCATATATTTT
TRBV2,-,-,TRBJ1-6,CASTPVGDGSPLHF,TGTGCCAGCACCCCGGTAGGGGATGGCTCACCCCTCCACTTT
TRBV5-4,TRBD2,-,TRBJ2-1,CASSLAGGGALDEQFF,TGTGCCAGCAGCTTGGCCGGCGGGGGGGCCTTAGATGAGCAGTTCTTC
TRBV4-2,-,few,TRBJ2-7,CASSQEQTTVGYEQYF,TGTGCCAGCAGCCAAGAGCAGACCACGGTAGGCTACGAGCAGTACTTC
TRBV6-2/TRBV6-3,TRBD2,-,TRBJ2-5,CASSVPSGSKETQYF,TGTGCCAGCAGTGTCCCTAGCGGGAGTAAAGAGACCCAGTACTTC
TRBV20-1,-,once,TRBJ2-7,CSASKDSPYEQYF,TGCAGTGCTAGTAAGGACTCGCCCTACGAGCAGTACTTC
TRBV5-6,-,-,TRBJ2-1,CASSLERAASYNEQFF,TGTGCCAGCAGCTTAGAGCGGGCCGCCTCCTACAATGAGCAGTTCTTC
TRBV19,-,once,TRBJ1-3,CASSPQPASSGNTIYF,TGTGCCAGTAGTCCCCAGCCAGCGAGCTCTGGAAACACCATATATTTT
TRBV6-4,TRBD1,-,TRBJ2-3,CASSDSPGTGGADTQYF,TGTGCCAGCAGTGACTCCCCCGGGACAGGGGGCGCCGATACGCAGTATTTT
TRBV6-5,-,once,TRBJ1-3,CASSSGQRDTIYF,TGTGCCAGCAGTTCCGGGCAGCGGGACACCATATATTTT
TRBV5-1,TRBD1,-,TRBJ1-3,CASSLGTTGPKVTIYF,TGCGCCAGCAGCTTGGGGACGACAGGGCCGAAGGTCACCATATATTTT
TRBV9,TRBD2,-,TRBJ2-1,CASSVGSGGPYNEQFF,TGTGCCAGCAGCGTAGGTAGCGGGGGGCCGTACAATGAGCAGTTCTTC
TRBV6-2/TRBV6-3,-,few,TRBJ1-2,CASSLGGTYGYTF,TGTGCCAGCAGTTTGGGCGGAACCTATGGCTACACCTTC
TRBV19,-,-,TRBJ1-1,CASSIDSGREAFF,TGTGCCAGTAGTATAGATTCGGGACGGGAAGCTTTCTTT
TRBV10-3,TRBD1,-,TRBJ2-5,CAISADREETQYF,TGTGCCATCAGCGCAGACAGGGAAGAGACCCAGTACTTC
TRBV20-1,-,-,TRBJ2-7,CSAWWRDEQYF,TGCAGTGCTTGGTGGCGGGACGAGCAGTACTTC
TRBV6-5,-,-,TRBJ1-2,CASASNYGYTF,TGTGCCAGCGCTTCTAACTATGGCTACACCTTC
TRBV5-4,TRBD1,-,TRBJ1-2,CASGSSGGYWGYGYTF,TGTGCCAGCGGGTCGTCAGGGGGCTATTGGGGCTATGGCTACACCTTC
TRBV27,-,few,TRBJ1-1,CASSSTLNTEAFF,TGTGCCAGCAGCTCGACACTGAACACTGAAGCTTTCTTT
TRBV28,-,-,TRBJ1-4,CASRTVETTELFF,TGTGCCAGCAGAACTGTCGAAACAACAGAACTGTTTTTT
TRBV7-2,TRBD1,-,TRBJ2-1,CASSLEYRGNEQFF,TGTGCCAGCAGCTTAGAGTACAGGGGCAATGAGCAGTTCTTC
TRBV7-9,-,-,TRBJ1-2,CASSLEDILGGYTF,TGTGCCAGCAGCTTAGAGGACATCCTCGGGGGCTACACCTTC
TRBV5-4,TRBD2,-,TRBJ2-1,CASRGLAGYNEQFF,TGTGCCAGCAGAGGACTAGCGGGATACAATGAGCAGTTCTTC